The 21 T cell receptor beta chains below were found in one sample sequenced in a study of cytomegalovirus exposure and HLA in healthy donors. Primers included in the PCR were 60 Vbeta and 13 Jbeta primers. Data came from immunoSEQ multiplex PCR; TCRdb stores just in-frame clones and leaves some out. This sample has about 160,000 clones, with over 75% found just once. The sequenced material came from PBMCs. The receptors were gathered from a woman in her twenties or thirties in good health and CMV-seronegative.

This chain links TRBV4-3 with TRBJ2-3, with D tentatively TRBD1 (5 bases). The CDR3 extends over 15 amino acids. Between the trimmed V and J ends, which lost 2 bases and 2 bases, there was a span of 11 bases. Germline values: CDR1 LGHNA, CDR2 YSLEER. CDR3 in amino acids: CASSQTQGPTDTQYF. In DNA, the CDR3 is TGCGCCAGCAGCCAAACTCAGGGTCCCACAGATACGCAGTATTTT.

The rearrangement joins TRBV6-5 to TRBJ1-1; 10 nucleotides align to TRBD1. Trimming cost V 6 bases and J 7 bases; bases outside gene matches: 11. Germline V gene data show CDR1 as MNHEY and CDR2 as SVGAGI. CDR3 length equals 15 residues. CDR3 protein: CASRVDRGMWFEAFF. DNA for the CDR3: TGTGCCAGCAGGGTGGACAGGGGGATGTGGTTTGAAGCTTTCTTT.

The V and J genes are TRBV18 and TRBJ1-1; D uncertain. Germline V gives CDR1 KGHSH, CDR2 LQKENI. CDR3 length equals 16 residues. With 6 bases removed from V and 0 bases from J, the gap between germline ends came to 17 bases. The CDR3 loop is CASSRAIYTVNTEAFF. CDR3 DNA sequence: TGTGCCAGCTCCCGCGCCATTTATACCGTGAACACTGAAGCTTTCTTT.

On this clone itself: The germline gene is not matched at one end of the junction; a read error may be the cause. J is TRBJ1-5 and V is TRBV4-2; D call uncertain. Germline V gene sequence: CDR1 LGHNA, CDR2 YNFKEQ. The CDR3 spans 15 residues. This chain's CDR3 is CASSQDQGGHQLQHF. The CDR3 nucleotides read TGTGCCAGCAGCCAAGATCAAGGAGGTCACCAGCTCCAGCATTTT.

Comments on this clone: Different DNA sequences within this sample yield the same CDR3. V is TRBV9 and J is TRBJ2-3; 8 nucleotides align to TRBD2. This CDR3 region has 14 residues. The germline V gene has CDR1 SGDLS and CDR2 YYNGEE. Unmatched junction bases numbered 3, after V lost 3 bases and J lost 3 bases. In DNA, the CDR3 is TGTGCCAGCAGCGCCGGACTAGCTACAGATACGCAGTATTTT. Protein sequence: CASSAGLATDTQYF.

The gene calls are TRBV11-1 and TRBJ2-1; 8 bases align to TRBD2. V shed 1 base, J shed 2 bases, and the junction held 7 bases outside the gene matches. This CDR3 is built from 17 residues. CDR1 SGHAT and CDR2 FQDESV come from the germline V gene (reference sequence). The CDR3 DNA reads TGTGCCAGCAGCTTAGACCCCACTAGCGGAACCTACAATGAGCAGTTCTTC. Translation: CASSLDPTSGTYNEQFF.

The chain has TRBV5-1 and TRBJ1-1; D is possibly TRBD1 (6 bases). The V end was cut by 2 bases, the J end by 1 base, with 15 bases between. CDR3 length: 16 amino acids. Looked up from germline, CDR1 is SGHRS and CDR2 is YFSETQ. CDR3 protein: CASSLSLSTGNTEAFF. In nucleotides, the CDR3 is TGCGCCAGCAGCTTATCCCTTTCGACAGGGAACACTGAAGCTTTCTTT.

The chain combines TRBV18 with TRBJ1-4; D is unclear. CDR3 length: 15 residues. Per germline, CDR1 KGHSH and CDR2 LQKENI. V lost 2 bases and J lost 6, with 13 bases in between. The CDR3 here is CASSPARQPYEKLFF. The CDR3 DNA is TGTGCCAGCTCACCAGCGAGGCAGCCTTATGAAAAACTGTTTTTT.

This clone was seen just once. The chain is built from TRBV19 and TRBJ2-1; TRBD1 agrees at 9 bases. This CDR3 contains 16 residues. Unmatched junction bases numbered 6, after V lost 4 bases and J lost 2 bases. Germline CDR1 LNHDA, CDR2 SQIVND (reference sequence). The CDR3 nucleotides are TGTGCCAGTAGTACTCCGGGACAGGGAACCTACAATGAGCAGTTCTTC. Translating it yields CASSTPGQGTYNEQFF.

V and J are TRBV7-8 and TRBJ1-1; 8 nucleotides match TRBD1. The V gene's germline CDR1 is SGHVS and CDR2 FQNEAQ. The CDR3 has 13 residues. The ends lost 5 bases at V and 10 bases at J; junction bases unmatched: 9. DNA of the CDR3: TGTGCCAGCAGCCGCCCGGGACAGGTCTTAGCTTTCTTT. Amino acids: CASSRPGQVLAFF. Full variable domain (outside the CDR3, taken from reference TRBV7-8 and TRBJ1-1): GAGVSQSPRYKVAKRGQDVALRCDPISGHVSLFWYQQALGQGPEFLTYFQNEAQLDKSGLPSDRFFAERPEGSVSTLKIQRTQQEDSAVYLCASSRPGQVLAFFGQGTRLTVV.

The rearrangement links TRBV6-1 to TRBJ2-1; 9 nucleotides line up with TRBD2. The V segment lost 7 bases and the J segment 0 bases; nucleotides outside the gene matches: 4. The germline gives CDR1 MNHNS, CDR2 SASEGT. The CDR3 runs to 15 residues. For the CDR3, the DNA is TGTGCCAGCATGCTAGCGGGACTCTCCTACAATGAGCAGTTCTTC. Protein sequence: CASMLAGLSYNEQFF.

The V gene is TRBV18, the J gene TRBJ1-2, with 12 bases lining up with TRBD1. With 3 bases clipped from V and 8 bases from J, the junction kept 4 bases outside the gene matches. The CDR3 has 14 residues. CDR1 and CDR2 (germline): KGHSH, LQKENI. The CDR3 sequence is CASSPGQGAGGYTF. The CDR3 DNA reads TGTGCCAGCTCACCGGGACAGGGGGCTGGGGGCTACACCTTC.

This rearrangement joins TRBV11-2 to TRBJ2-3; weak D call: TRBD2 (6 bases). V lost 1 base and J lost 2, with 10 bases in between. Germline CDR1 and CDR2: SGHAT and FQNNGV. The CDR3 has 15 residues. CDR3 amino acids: CASSLGVADTDTQYF. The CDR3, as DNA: TGTGCCAGCAGCTTAGGGGTAGCGGACACAGATACGCAGTATTTT.

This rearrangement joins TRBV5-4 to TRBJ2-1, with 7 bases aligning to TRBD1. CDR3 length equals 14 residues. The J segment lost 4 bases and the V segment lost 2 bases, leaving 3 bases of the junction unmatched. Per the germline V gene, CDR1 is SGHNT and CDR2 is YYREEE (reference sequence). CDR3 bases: TGTGCCAGCAGCTTTGAGGACAGGTACAATGAGCAGTTCTTC. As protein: CASSFEDRYNEQFF.

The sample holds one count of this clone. The CDR3 protein is CASSLGVAGRGYEQYF. In DNA, the CDR3 is TGTGCCAGCAGTCTGGGAGTAGCGGGCAGAGGCTACGAGCAGTACTTC. The rearrangement links TRBV27 to TRBJ2-7; 7 nucleotides match TRBD2. CDR1 is MNHEY, CDR2 SMNVEV, per germline (reference sequence). V gave up 5 bases and J gave up 3 bases; unmatched junction bases: 13. The CDR3 consists of 16 residues.

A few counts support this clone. CDR3 DNA: TGTGCCAGCAACCCCCGCGAGGGGAACACTGAAGCTTTCTTT. Protein: CASNPREGNTEAFF. The V call is TRBV7-2, the J call TRBJ1-1, with D hard to call. The V end lost 7 bases, the J end lost 1 base, and 13 bases lay between the germline ends. The CDR3 is made up of 14 amino acids. Germline V gene sequence: CDR1 SGHTA, CDR2 FQGNSA. The full variable domain, completed using reference TRBV7-2 and TRBJ1-1, is GAGVSQSPSNKVTEKGKDVELRCDPISGHTALYWYRQSLGQGLEFLIYFQGNSAPDKSGLPSDRFSAERTGGSVSTLTIQRTQQEDSAVYLCASNPREGNTEAFFGQGTRLTVV.

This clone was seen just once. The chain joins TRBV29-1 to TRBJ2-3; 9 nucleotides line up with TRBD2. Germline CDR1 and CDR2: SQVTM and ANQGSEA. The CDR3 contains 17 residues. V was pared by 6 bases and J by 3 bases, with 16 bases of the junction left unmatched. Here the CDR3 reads CSVELAGNPPGTDTQYF. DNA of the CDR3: TGCAGCGTCGAGCTAGCGGGGAACCCTCCGGGGACAGATACGCAGTATTTT.

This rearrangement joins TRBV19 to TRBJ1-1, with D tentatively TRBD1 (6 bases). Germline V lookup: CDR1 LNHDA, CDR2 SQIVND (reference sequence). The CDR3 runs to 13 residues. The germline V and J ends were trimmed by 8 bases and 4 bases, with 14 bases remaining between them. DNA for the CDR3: TGTGCCAGTCAACAGGGATGGGCCACTGAAGCTTTCTTT. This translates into CASQQGWATEAFF.

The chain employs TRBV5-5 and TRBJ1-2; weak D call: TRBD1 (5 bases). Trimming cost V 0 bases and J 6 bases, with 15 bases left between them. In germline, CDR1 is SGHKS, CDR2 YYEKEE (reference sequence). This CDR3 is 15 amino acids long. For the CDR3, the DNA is TGTGCCAGCAGCTTGGAGGCGGGGGTGTCTCATGGCTACACCTTC. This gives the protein CASSLEAGVSHGYTF.

The CDR3 nucleotides are TGCAGCGTACAGACAGGGAACTATGGCTACACCTTC. Translating it yields CSVQTGNYGYTF. The rearrangement uses TRBV29-1 and TRBJ1-2; 7 nucleotides agree with TRBD1. This CDR3 contains 12 residues. J gave up 2 bases and V 6 bases, and 3 bases lay outside the gene matches. Germline V gene data show CDR1 as SQVTM and CDR2 as ANQGSEA.

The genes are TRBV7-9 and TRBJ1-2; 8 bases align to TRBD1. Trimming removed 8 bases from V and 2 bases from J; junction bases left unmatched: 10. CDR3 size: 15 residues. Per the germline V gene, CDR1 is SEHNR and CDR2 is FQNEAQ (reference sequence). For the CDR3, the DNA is TGTGCCAGCTACCGGACAGGGCCGGCCAACTATGGCTACACCTTC. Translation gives CASYRTGPANYGYTF. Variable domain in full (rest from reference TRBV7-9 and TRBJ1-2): DTGVSQNPRHKITKRGQNVTFRCDPISEHNRLYWYRQTLGQGPEFLTYFQNEAQLEKSRLLSDRFSAERPKGSFSTLEIQRTEQGDSAMYLCASYRTGPANYGYTFGSGTRLTVV.